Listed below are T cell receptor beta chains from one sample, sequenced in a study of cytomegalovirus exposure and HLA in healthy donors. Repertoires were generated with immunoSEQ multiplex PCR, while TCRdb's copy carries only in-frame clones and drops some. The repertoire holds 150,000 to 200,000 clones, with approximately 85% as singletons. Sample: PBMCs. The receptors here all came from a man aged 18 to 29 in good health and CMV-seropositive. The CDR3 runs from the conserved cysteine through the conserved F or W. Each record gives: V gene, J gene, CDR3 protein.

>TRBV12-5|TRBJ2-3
CASGGDREGYSDTQYF
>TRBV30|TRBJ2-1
CAWSVVIRDSQKKGSYNEQFF
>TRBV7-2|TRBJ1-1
CASSLGGGQGPNTEAFF
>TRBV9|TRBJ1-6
CASSEGARLNSPLHF
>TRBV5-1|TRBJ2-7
CASNQQGKPYEQYF
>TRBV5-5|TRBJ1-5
CASSGGTGFSRGSNQPQHF
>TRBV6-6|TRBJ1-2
CASGDRDNYGYTF
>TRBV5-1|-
CASSRPGTGDSYEQYF
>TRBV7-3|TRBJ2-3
CASSLTGRSSDTQYF
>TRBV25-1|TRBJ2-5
CASITSGGQETQYF
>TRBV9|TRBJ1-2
CASSAPARAASNYGYTF